This T cell receptor beta chain appears in the sequencing data of a study of T-cell memory formation after mild COVID-19. Study summary: Largely, TCR clusters stayed within a single donor.

MiXCR was run by TCRdb on the 5' RACE reads, yielding one entry per CDR3 protein. The sample carries some 120,000 distinct CDR3 sequences, approximately 15% recorded once. Study findings and constraints: A second wave expanding day 15 to 37 was CD4+-biased; contracting clones were balanced. Confirmation was lacking for SARS-CoV-2 specificity of second-wave clones that peaked on day 37.

A word on this clonotype: The target antigen is unknown.

Germline V gene sequence: CDR1 SEHNR, CDR2 FQNEAQ (reference sequence). The ends lost 1 base at V and 5 bases at J; junction bases unmatched: 5. The CDR3 totals 15 residues. Sequencing was performed on PBMCs or a T cell subset sorted from them (not recorded which). The chain employs TRBV7-9 and TRBJ1-2, with TRBD1 matching 9 bases. The receptor was isolated from an adult woman who had mild COVID-19 (a few samples of this study predate the infection). Cell type and time point are not known. In DNA, the CDR3 is TGTGCCAGCAGCTTAGGGGGGACAGGGACGTATGGCTACACCTTC. Protein sequence: CASSLGGTGTYGYTF.